The 27 T cell receptor beta chains below come from one sample, sequenced in a study of cytomegalovirus exposure and HLA in healthy donors. With 60 Vbeta and 13 Jbeta primers, the PCR was carried out. Clones were read by immunoSEQ multiplex PCR, and TCRdb kept only the in-frame ones, dropping some. The sample has around 200,000 clones, under 85% seen once. The sequenced sample consisted of PBMCs. All receptors derive from a man between 45 and 60 years old in good health and CMV-seronegative.

V is TRBV5-1 and J is TRBJ2-5; maybe TRBD2 (7 bases). V lost 4 bases and J 5 bases, leaving 18 bases between the germline ends. The CDR3 is made up of 15 amino acids. Germline V CDR1 and CDR2: SGHRS, YFSETQ. The CDR3 DNA follows: TGCGCCAGCAGCCCATGGGGGGGGGCCTTGGAGACCCAGTACTTC. Translated: CASSPWGGALETQYF.

This clone appeared a single time. The V and J genes are TRBV15 and TRBJ2-7; 9 nucleotides align to TRBD1. Germline V gene lookup returns CDR1 LNHNV and CDR2 YYDKDF (reference sequence). V dropped 1 base and J dropped 3; count of bases not matched to a gene: 10. The CDR3 runs 17 residues. CDR3 in DNA: TGTGCCACCAGCAGAGGAGGGTCCGGGACAGGGCTCTACGAGCAGTACTTC. This codes for CATSRGGSGTGLYEQYF.

This clone was counted a few times. The CDR3 DNA reads TGTGCCACCAGCAGAGATACATCCTACGAGCAGTACTTC. Translating gives CATSRDTSYEQYF. This chain joins TRBV15 and TRBJ2-7; unclear D gene. The CDR3 covers 13 residues. Trimming pared 0 bases from V and 1 base from J, leaving 4 bases between. The V gene's germline CDR1 is LNHNV and CDR2 YYDKDF (reference sequence).

In this sample, this clone turned up a few times. The rearrangement uses TRBV14 and TRBJ2-7; D not certain. This CDR3 spans 15 amino acids. CDR1 is SGHDN, CDR2 FVKESK, per germline. The V and J ends lost 4 bases and 1 base respectively, with 14 bases between them. The chain's CDR3 is CASSRSPGSSYEQYF. In DNA, the CDR3 is TGTGCCAGCAGCCGATCCCCAGGCTCATCCTACGAGCAGTACTTC.

The chain recombines TRBV27 with TRBJ1-5, with TRBD1 identical over 7 bases. Germline trimming cut 5 bases from V and 3 bases from J; bases unmatched to any gene: 10. Germline CDR1 is MNHEY and CDR2 is SMNVEV (reference sequence). The CDR3 consists of 16 residues. The CDR3 sequence is CASSPLDRRFNQPQHF. CDR3 sequence (DNA): TGTGCCAGCAGTCCCCTGGACAGGCGATTCAATCAGCCCCAGCATTTT.

The V call is TRBV27, the J call TRBJ1-2; 8 nucleotides agree with TRBD1. CDR1 is MNHEY and CDR2 is SMNVEV in the germline V gene (reference sequence). The length of the CDR3 is 12 residues. Trimming cost V 4 bases and J 11 bases; bases outside gene matches: 6. The CDR3, as DNA: TGTGCCAGCAGTTCGAACAGGGGGTATTACACCTTC. Translating gives CASSSNRGYYTF.

The rearrangement links TRBV29-1 to TRBJ2-7; 7 positions match TRBD1. Germline V gene sequence: CDR1 SQVTM, CDR2 ANQGSEA. This CDR3 contains 13 residues. Trimming took 5 bases from V and 3 from J; bases not matched to a gene: 7. The CDR3, as DNA: TGCAGCGTTCTAGGGACAGAACTCTACGAGCAGTACTTC. Encoded protein: CSVLGTELYEQYF.

The V and J genes are TRBV19 and TRBJ1-3; 9 bases align to TRBD1. This CDR3 contains 15 residues. Germline lookup yields CDR1 LNHDA and CDR2 SQIVND (reference sequence). Trimming took 5 bases from V and 1 from J; bases not matched to a gene: 3. The CDR3 loop is CASSPTGGSGNTIYF. The CDR3 DNA is TGTGCCAGTAGTCCGACAGGGGGATCTGGAAACACCATATATTTT.

This clone was recorded a few times. The gene calls are TRBV2 and TRBJ2-3; possible D gene TRBD2, 6 bases. Germline CDR1 is SNHLY and CDR2 is FYNNEI. The V end lost 6 bases, the J end lost 2 bases, and 15 bases lay between the germline ends. CDR3 length: 15 amino acids. In DNA, the CDR3 is TGTGCCAGCAGGATTTCCGGGAGTAACACAGATACGCAGTATTTT. This gives the protein CASRISGSNTDTQYF. The full variable domain, rest sourced from reference TRBV2 and TRBJ2-3, is EPEVTQTPSHQVTQMGQEVILRCVPISNHLYFYWYRQILGQKVEFLVSFYNNEISEKSEIFDDQFSVERPDGSNFTLKIRSTKLEDSAMYFCASRISGSNTDTQYFGPGTRLTVL.

The chain joins TRBV14 to TRBJ2-7, with 7 bases identical to TRBD1. V gave up 3 bases and J gave up 4 bases; unmatched junction bases: 9. This CDR3 is built from 15 residues. The germline gives CDR1 SGHDN, CDR2 FVKESK. In DNA, the CDR3 is TGTGCCAGCAGCCAGGACCGGGACAGAGTTTACGAGCAGTACTTC. It yields the protein CASSQDRDRVYEQYF.

The chain combines TRBV2 with TRBJ2-7, with TRBD2 identical over 8 bases. Looked up from germline, CDR1 is SNHLY and CDR2 is FYNNEI. Trimming cost V 7 bases and J 5 bases; bases outside gene matches: 4. The CDR3 is made up of 12 amino acids. CDR3 sequence reads: CASILAGHEQYF. CDR3 bases: TGTGCCAGCATTCTAGCGGGCCACGAGCAGTACTTC. Together with reference TRBV2 and TRBJ2-7, the CDR3 gives the full variable domain: EPEVTQTPSHQVTQMGQEVILRCVPISNHLYFYWYRQILGQKVEFLVSFYNNEISEKSEIFDDQFSVERPDGSNFTLKIRSTKLEDSAMYFCASILAGHEQYFGPGTRLTVT.

The chain joins TRBV6-1 to TRBJ1-5, with a weak D call TRBD1 (5 bases). Germline V gene data show CDR1 as MNHNS and CDR2 as SASEGT. V was clipped by 11 bases and J by 6 bases, with 20 bases between them. This CDR3 has 14 residues. The CDR3 nucleotides read TGTGCCCTTTTGGAGGGGAATCGAGGTCAGCCCCAGCATTTT. Its translation: CALLEGNRGQPQHF.

V is TRBV5-1 and J is TRBJ1-5; D is unclear. Germline V gives CDR1 SGHRS, CDR2 YFSETQ. Trimming shortened V by 0 bases and J by 6 bases, and 10 bases separated the two germline ends. The CDR3 is made up of 14 amino acids. Written as DNA, the CDR3 is TGCGCCAGCAGCTTGGACGGGGTCAGTCAGCCCCAGCATTTT. Translation gives CASSLDGVSQPQHF.

This clone was detected many times. The rearrangement uses TRBV6-6 and TRBJ2-7; 9 positions agree with TRBD2. The CDR3 loop spans 16 amino acids. The J segment lost 3 bases and the V segment lost 5 bases, leaving 11 bases of the junction unmatched. The V gene's germline CDR1 is MNHNY and CDR2 SVGAGI (reference sequence). The CDR3 DNA sequence: TGTGCCAGCAGTGTTAGCGGGAGTGGTTCGGACTACGAGCAGTACTTC. It codes for CASSVSGSGSDYEQYF.

The rearrangement links TRBV11-2 to TRBJ2-1; 9 nucleotides align to TRBD2. This CDR3 is built from 14 residues. Trimming cost V 5 bases and J 10 bases; bases outside gene matches: 9. Germline-derived CDR1 and CDR2 are SGHAT and FQNNGV. The CDR3 here is CASSAGTSLREQFF. CDR3 DNA sequence: TGTGCCAGCAGCGCTGGGACTAGCTTACGGGAGCAGTTCTTC.

The chain links TRBV29-1 to TRBJ2-5, with 12 nucleotides matching TRBD2. The germline V gene encodes CDR1 SQVTM and CDR2 ANQGSEA. CDR3 length: 16 amino acids. Losses at the gene ends were 6 bases for V and 5 bases for J; bases not matched to a gene: 13. In nucleotides, the CDR3 is TGCAGCGTACAAAAGGGGCTAGCGGGAGGGGAGGAGACCCAGTACTTC. Its protein product is CSVQKGLAGGEETQYF.

Only one count was recorded for this clone. CDR3 amino acids: CASSQVGAWGYEQYF. The CDR3, as DNA: TGCGCCAGCAGCCAAGTAGGGGCTTGGGGCTACGAGCAGTACTTC. The chain recombines TRBV4-1 with TRBJ2-7; tentatively, D is TRBD1 (5 bases). Trimming removed 1 base from V and 3 bases from J, with 13 bases in between. Germline-derived CDR1 and CDR2 are MGHRA and YSYEKL. CDR3 size: 15 residues.

V gene TRBV4-2 combines with J gene TRBJ2-7; TRBD2 might be the D (6 bases). V lost 1 base and J lost 3, with 10 bases in between. This CDR3 has 14 amino acids. Germline V CDR1 and CDR2: LGHNA, YNFKEQ. The CDR3 loop is CASSQGAGRYEQYF. Here the CDR3 DNA reads TGTGCCAGCAGCCAAGGGGCGGGACGCTACGAGCAGTACTTC.

CDR3 DNA sequence: TGTGCCAGCAGCCGAACTAGCGGGAGTTTTAATGAGCAGTTCTTC. It translates to CASSRTSGSFNEQFF. The chain uses TRBV11-2 and TRBJ2-1; 11 nucleotides align to TRBD2. Germline values: CDR1 SGHAT, CDR2 FQNNGV. V gave up 5 bases and J gave up 7 bases; unmatched junction bases: 7. This CDR3 spans 15 amino acids.

The chain combines TRBV9 with TRBJ2-1; 8 nucleotides align to TRBD2. The CDR3 contains 16 residues. Trimming at V came to 4 bases and at J to 4 bases, leaving 10 bases not matched to a gene. Germline CDR1 is SGDLS and CDR2 is YYNGEE. The CDR3 reads CASSTSSGSLYNEQFF. CDR3 nucleotides: TGTGCCAGCAGCACCTCCAGCGGGAGTCTTTACAATGAGCAGTTCTTC.

The CDR3 protein is CASSVGTASTGELFF. For the CDR3, the DNA is TGTGCCAGCAGCGTAGGAACCGCGAGCACCGGGGAGCTGTTTTTT. V and J are TRBV9 and TRBJ2-2; D gene uncertain. V was pared by 0 bases and J by 4 bases, with 10 bases between. CDR1 and CDR2 (germline): SGDLS, YYNGEE. CDR3 size: 15 residues.

In regard to this clone: At one of its ends the junction is not consistent with the germline gene, which may arise from a read error. The rearrangement links TRBV5-4 to TRBJ2-1; D is possibly TRBD1 (5 bases). CDR1 and CDR2 (germline): SGHNT, YYREEE (reference sequence). The CDR3 runs 16 residues. The CDR3 here is CASSLARGTTYNEQFF. In nucleotides, the CDR3 is TGTGCCAGCAGTTTGGCAAGGGGCACTACCTACAATGAGCAGTTCTTC.

This chain links TRBV29-1 with TRBJ2-7; TRBD2 aligns across 7 bases. The CDR3 extends over 12 amino acids. Germline assignment: CDR1 SQVTM and CDR2 ANQGSEA. The junction had 6 bases not matched to a gene; V was cut back by 6 bases and J by 4 bases. The CDR3 nucleotides read TGCAGCGTCGCCCCCGGGGGGTACGAGCAGTACTTC. Translating gives CSVAPGGYEQYF.

This chain joins TRBV5-1 and TRBJ1-1; perhaps TRBD1 as D (5 bases). Deletions cut 3 bases from V and 3 bases from J, with 24 bases between. The germline CDR1 and CDR2 sequences are SGHRS and YFSETQ. CDR3 length: 18 amino acids. CDR3 bases: TGCGCCAGCAGCTCCCTAGGGTCGACAGCCGGGTTAGACACTGAAGCTTTCTTT. It specifies CASSSLGSTAGLDTEAFF.

The rearrangement links TRBV9 to TRBJ2-3; the D is unclear. The CDR3 totals 13 residues. V was cut by 3 bases and J by 2 bases, with 7 bases left in between. CDR1 is SGDLS, CDR2 YYNGEE, per germline. The CDR3 sequence is CASSAFHTDTQYF. CDR3 DNA: TGTGCCAGCAGCGCATTCCACACAGATACGCAGTATTTT.

This CDR3 is CASSSPGLAGGHEQFF. CDR3 nucleotides: TGTGCCAGCAGCTCCCCAGGACTAGCGGGAGGTCATGAGCAGTTCTTC. The chain couples TRBV7-6 to TRBJ2-1; 14 nucleotides align to TRBD2. The CDR3 is 16 amino acids. Germline values: CDR1 SGHVS, CDR2 FNYEAQ. After removal of 4 bases from V and 8 bases from J, the junction contained 7 bases not matched to a gene.

This clone occurred once. The V and J genes are TRBV27 and TRBJ1-3; D is unclear. The V end was cut by 2 bases, the J end by 4 bases, with 15 bases between. CDR1 and CDR2 (germline): MNHEY, SMNVEV (reference sequence). This CDR3 is built from 16 residues. The CDR3 DNA sequence: TGTGCCAGCAGTTTAGCGGGGTACGGTCCCGGAAACACCATATATTTT. It yields the protein CASSLAGYGPGNTIYF.